These 22 T cell receptor beta chains originate from one sample sequenced in a study of blood T cell repertoires in COVID-19. Only in-frame clones appear in the TCRdb table, and some are missing; sequencing was by immunoSEQ multiplex PCR. This sample has 130,000 or so clones, with roughly 83% found just once. Sequencing was carried out using peripheral blood. The receptors here all came from a woman aged 65 to 85 with COVID-19, enrolled during active disease.

This clone appeared a single time. The chain carries TRBV6-6 and TRBJ1-5; weak D call: TRBD1 (6 bases). V was clipped by 6 bases and J by 2 bases, with 17 bases between them. The CDR3 loop spans 16 amino acids. Germline V gives CDR1 MNHNY, CDR2 SVGAGI (reference sequence). The CDR3 protein is CASSHRGTRGNQPQHF. The DNA of the CDR3 is TGTGCCAGCAGCCACCGTGGGACACGGGGCAATCAGCCCCAGCATTTT.

This rearrangement joins TRBV6-5 to TRBJ2-3, with 7 bases matching TRBD1. The CDR3 is 15 amino acids. Unmatched junction bases numbered 6, after V lost 5 bases and J lost 1 base. Germline V CDR1 and CDR2: MNHEY, SVGAGI. In DNA form, the CDR3 reads TGTGCCAGCAGTATACGACAGGGAGGCACAGATACGCAGTATTTT. Translation gives CASSIRQGGTDTQYF.

This clone has only one observation. V usage is TRBV5-1 and J usage is TRBJ1-2; D unclear. From germline, CDR1 is SGHRS and CDR2 YFSETQ. The V gene lost 4 bases and the J gene lost 6 bases, with 13 bases spanning the gap. The CDR3 is 13 amino acids. This CDR3 is CASSLDGDDGYTF. DNA for the CDR3: TGCGCCAGCAGCCTTGACGGGGATGATGGCTACACCTTC.

This chain uses TRBV5-8 with TRBJ1-2; unclear D gene. Germline V gene sequence: CDR1 SGHTS, CDR2 YDEGEE. This CDR3 has 15 amino acids. Trimming pared 0 bases from V and 8 bases from J, leaving 17 bases between. The CDR3 sequence is CASSLVSGSGEGYTF. The CDR3 DNA reads TGTGCCAGCAGCTTGGTATCGGGGTCTGGGGAAGGCTACACCTTC.

J is TRBJ2-3 and V is TRBV2; D perhaps matches TRBD2 (6 bases). The germline V and J ends were trimmed by 8 bases and 3 bases, with 12 bases remaining between them. This CDR3 has 13 residues. The V gene's germline CDR1 is SNHLY and CDR2 FYNNEI. For the CDR3, the DNA is TGTGCCAGCGGGGGGTTGGGGACAGATACGCAGTATTTT. Its translation: CASGGLGTDTQYF.

The J gene is TRBJ1-2, the V gene TRBV7-6, with TRBD1 matching 8 bases. The CDR3 loop spans 13 amino acids. Germline lookup yields CDR1 SGHVS and CDR2 FNYEAQ. Trimming cost V 5 bases and J 10 bases; bases outside gene matches: 9. The CDR3 sequence is CASSTMTGVDYTF. CDR3 coding DNA: TGTGCCAGCAGCACAATGACAGGGGTCGACTACACCTTC. Based on the CDR3 plus reference TRBV7-6 and TRBJ1-2, the full variable domain is GAGVSQSPRYKVTKRGQDVALRCDPISGHVSLYWYRQALGQGPEFLTYFNYEAQQDKSGLPNDRFSAERPEGSISTLTIQRTEQRDSAMYRCASSTMTGVDYTFGSGTRLTVV.

This rearrangement joins TRBV3-1 (or the pseudogene TRBV3-2) to TRBJ1-2; D is perhaps TRBD1 (5 bases). Germline values: CDR1 LGHDT, CDR2 YNNKEL (reference sequence). This CDR3 region has 16 residues. Deletions cut 0 bases from V and 8 bases from J, with 19 bases between. The DNA for the CDR3 is TGTGCCAGCAGCCAAGAATCCGAATGGGGGGTAGGGGGCTACACCTTC. Translating it yields CASSQESEWGVGGYTF.

V is TRBV6-6 and J is TRBJ1-1; 7 positions match TRBD1. The CDR3 has 14 amino acids. The V and J ends lost 8 bases and 11 bases, in that order; junction bases with no gene match: 17. CDR1 MNHNY and CDR2 SVGAGI come from the germline V gene (reference sequence). In nucleotides, the CDR3 is TGTGCCAGCCTGAGTAGGGAAGGGGGCGCCGGGGCTTTCTTT. This translates into CASLSREGGAGAFF.

The rearrangement joins TRBV6-5 to TRBJ2-1; no clear D gene. The CDR3 totals 16 residues. The V end lost 0 bases, the J end lost 0 bases, and 9 bases lay between the germline ends. CDR1 is MNHEY, CDR2 SVGAGI, per germline. The CDR3 protein is CASSYSRLSSYNEQFF. As DNA, the CDR3 is TGTGCCAGCAGTTACTCGCGTTTGAGCTCCTACAATGAGCAGTTCTTC.

The chain has TRBV18 and TRBJ1-4; 8 bases align to TRBD1. With V trimmed by 4 bases and J by 0 bases, 4 bases remained unmatched. The germline V gene encodes CDR1 KGHSH and CDR2 LQKENI. This CDR3 is 16 amino acids long. In nucleotides, the CDR3 is TGTGCCAGCTCACAACGGACAGGGACAACTAATGAAAAACTGTTTTTT. Translation gives CASSQRTGTTNEKLFF.

A single count supports this clone. V and J are TRBV7-2 and TRBJ1-1; 7 bases are shared with TRBD1. The CDR3 contains 17 residues. Looked up from germline, CDR1 is SGHTA and CDR2 is FQGNSA. V gave up 5 bases and J gave up 5 bases; unmatched junction bases: 17. The DNA of the CDR3 is TGTGCCAGCAGCCCACGAGTCCCGACAGGGATGGGTACTGAAGCTTTCTTT. Its protein product is CASSPRVPTGMGTEAFF.

This sequence joins TRBV27 and TRBJ2-7, with D possibly matching TRBD2 (5 bases). The CDR3 covers 12 residues. The germline V and J ends were trimmed by 7 bases and 5 bases, with 12 bases remaining between them. CDR1 and CDR2 from the germline V gene are MNHEY and SMNVEV (reference sequence). CDR3 DNA: TGTGCCAGCAAAGCGGCAGGACACGAGCAGTACTTC. This codes for CASKAAGHEQYF.

The chain links TRBV19 to TRBJ1-2; D might be TRBD1 (6 bases). CDR1 and CDR2 (germline): LNHDA, SQIVND (reference sequence). CDR3 length: 16 residues. V lost 4 bases, J lost 7 bases, and 22 bases lay in between. The CDR3 DNA follows: TGTGCCAGTAGTAGGACAGCACAGCCCATGCTTGGTGGCTACACCTTC. Amino acids: CASSRTAQPMLGGYTF.

This clone was counted a few times. The DNA for the CDR3 is TGTGCCAGCAGCGTAGACCCCCCAGCGGGGGTAAACAATGAGCAGTTCTTC. Translating gives CASSVDPPAGVNNEQFF. The chain links TRBV9 to TRBJ2-1; TRBD2 matches 8 bases. CDR3 length: 17 residues. Germline V gene data show CDR1 as SGDLS and CDR2 as YYNGEE. V lost 0 bases to trimming and J lost 5 bases; unmatched junction nucleotides: 10.

The rearrangement uses TRBV11-2 and TRBJ2-7; TRBD2 might be the D (6 bases). Germline lookup yields CDR1 SGHAT and CDR2 FQNNGV. Trimming stripped 5 bases from V and 6 bases from J, with 20 bases between. The CDR3 covers 15 residues. The CDR3 DNA is TGTGCCAGCAGCGTTGGTGCTAGCGCGACGGGCGAGCAGTACTTC. It encodes CASSVGASATGEQYF.

V and J are TRBV6-6 and TRBJ2-7; 11 bases are shared with TRBD2. Trimming removed 5 bases from V and 2 bases from J; junction bases left unmatched: 17. Germline V gives CDR1 MNHNY, CDR2 SVGAGI (reference sequence). The CDR3 loop spans 19 amino acids. This CDR3 is CASSRPGTSGSVAPYEQYF. The CDR3 nucleotides read TGTGCCAGCAGTCGCCCCGGGACTAGCGGTAGTGTAGCCCCCTACGAGCAGTACTTC.

V and J are TRBV5-4 and TRBJ2-2, with D uncertain. Germline CDR1 SGHNT, CDR2 YYREEE (reference sequence). V lost 0 bases and J 0 bases, leaving 6 bases between the germline ends. The CDR3 is 15 amino acids. DNA for the CDR3: TGTGCCAGCAGCTTGGGGCAGTCGAACACCGGGGAGCTGTTTTTT. This encodes CASSLGQSNTGELFF.

In this sample, this clone turned up a few times. V gene TRBV5-4 combines with J gene TRBJ1-2; 7 bases map to TRBD1. Germline CDR1 reads SGHNT; CDR2 reads YYREEE (reference sequence). The CDR3 loop spans 14 amino acids. V gave up 1 base and J gave up 4 bases; unmatched junction bases: 4. The CDR3 protein is CASSLSGQSYGYTF. The CDR3 DNA follows: TGTGCCAGCAGCTTGTCGGGACAGAGCTATGGCTACACCTTC.

The CDR3 DNA reads TGTGCCAGCAGTTACTCGAACCCTAGCGGCTACGAGCAGTACTTC. Translated, it gives CASSYSNPSGYEQYF. J is TRBJ2-7 and V is TRBV6-2 or TRBV6-3; 7 positions match TRBD2. Trimming at V came to 0 bases and at J to 3 bases, leaving 5 bases not matched to a gene. The germline V gene encodes CDR1 MNHEY and CDR2 SVGEGT. The CDR3 extends over 15 amino acids.

This chain connects TRBV3-1 (or the pseudogene TRBV3-2) to TRBJ1-5; possibly TRBD1 for D (6 bases). The ends were cut back, 11 bases at V and 5 bases at J, with 16 bases in the middle. Germline CDR1 is LGHDT and CDR2 is YNNKEL (reference sequence). This CDR3 is built from 13 residues. In DNA, the CDR3 is TGTGCCGCCAGCAGGGGCAGGGATCAGCCCCAGCATTTT. Its translation is CAASRGRDQPQHF.

This clone was seen just once. The chain carries TRBV5-6 and TRBJ1-2; D perhaps matches TRBD1 (5 bases). V was shortened by 0 bases and J by 4 bases, with 13 bases between the two germline ends. Germline loops: CDR1 SGHDT, CDR2 YYEEEE. This CDR3 contains 15 residues. CDR3 nucleotide sequence: TGTGCCAGCAGCTTGGACAGCGGGGGTCTCTATGGCTACACCTTC. It yields the protein CASSLDSGGLYGYTF. The variable domain in full, with the rest retrieved from reference TRBV5-6 and TRBJ1-2, is DAGVTQSPTHLIKTRGQQVTLRCSPKSGHDTVSWYQQALGQGPQFIFQYYEEEERQRGNFPDRFSGHQFPNYSSELNVNALLLGDSALYLCASSLDSGGLYGYTFGSGTRLTVV.

V gene TRBV2 combines with J gene TRBJ1-2; TRBD1 agrees at 9 bases. V lost 5 bases, J lost 4 bases, and 5 bases stayed unmatched. This CDR3 spans 14 amino acids. Germline V gives CDR1 SNHLY, CDR2 FYNNEI. The CDR3 sequence: CASSRDRDLYGYTF. The CDR3 DNA follows: TGTGCCAGCAGTCGGGACAGGGACCTCTATGGCTACACCTTC.